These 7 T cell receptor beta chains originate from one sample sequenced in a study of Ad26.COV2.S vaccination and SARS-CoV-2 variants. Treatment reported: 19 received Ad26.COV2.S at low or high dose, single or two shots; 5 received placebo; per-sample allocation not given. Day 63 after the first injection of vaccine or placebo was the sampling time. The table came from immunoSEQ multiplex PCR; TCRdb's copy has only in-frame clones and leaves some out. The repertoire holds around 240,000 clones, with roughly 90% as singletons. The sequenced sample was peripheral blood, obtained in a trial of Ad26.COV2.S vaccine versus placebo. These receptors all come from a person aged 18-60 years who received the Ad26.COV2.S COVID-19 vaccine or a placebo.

CDR3 protein: CASSRPGYYEQYF. CDR3 coding DNA: TGTGCCAGCAGCCGACCGGGGTACTACGAGCAGTACTTC. The chain links TRBV3-1 (or the pseudogene TRBV3-2) to TRBJ2-7; D might be TRBD2 (5 bases). Looked up from germline, CDR1 is LGHDT and CDR2 is YNNKEL (reference sequence). The CDR3 covers 13 residues. Trimming left V 4 bases short and J 3 bases short, with 10 bases between.

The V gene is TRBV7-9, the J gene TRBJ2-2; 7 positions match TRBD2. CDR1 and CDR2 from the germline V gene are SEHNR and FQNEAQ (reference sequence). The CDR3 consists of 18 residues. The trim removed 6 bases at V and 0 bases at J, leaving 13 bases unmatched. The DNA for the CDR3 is TGTGCCAGCAGTTTCGAACCGGGACGGGGGGCGAACACCGGGGAGCTGTTTTTT. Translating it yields CASSFEPGRGANTGELFF.

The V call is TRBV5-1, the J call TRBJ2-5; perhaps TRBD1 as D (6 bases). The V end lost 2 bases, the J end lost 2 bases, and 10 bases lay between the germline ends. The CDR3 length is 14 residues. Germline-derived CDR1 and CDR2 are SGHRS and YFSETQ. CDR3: CASSFFGQQETQYF. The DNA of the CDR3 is TGCGCCAGCAGCTTTTTCGGACAGCAAGAGACCCAGTACTTC.

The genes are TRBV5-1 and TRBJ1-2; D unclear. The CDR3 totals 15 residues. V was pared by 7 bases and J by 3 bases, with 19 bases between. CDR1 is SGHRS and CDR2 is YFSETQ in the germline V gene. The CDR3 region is CASHPGVLKDYGYTF. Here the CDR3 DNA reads TGCGCCAGCCACCCCGGGGTTTTAAAGGACTATGGCTACACCTTC.

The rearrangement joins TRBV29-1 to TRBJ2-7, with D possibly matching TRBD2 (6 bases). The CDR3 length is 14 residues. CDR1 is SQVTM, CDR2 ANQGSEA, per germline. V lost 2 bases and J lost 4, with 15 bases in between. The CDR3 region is CSVESSGTPYEQYF. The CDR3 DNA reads TGCAGCGTTGAATCTTCCGGGACTCCTTACGAGCAGTACTTC.

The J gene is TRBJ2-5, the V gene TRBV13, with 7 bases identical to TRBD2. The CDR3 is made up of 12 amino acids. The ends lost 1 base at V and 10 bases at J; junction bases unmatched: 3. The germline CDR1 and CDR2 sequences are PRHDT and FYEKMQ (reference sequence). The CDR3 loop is CASSLVAGDQYF. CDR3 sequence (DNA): TGTGCCAGCAGCTTAGTCGCGGGGGACCAGTACTTC.

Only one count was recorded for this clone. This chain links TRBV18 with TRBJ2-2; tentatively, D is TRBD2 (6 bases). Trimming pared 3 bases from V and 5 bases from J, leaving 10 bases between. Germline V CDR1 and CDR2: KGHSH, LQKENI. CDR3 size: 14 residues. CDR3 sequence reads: CASSPGTATGELFF. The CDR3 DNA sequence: TGTGCCAGCTCACCCGGGACTGCTACCGGGGAGCTGTTTTTT.